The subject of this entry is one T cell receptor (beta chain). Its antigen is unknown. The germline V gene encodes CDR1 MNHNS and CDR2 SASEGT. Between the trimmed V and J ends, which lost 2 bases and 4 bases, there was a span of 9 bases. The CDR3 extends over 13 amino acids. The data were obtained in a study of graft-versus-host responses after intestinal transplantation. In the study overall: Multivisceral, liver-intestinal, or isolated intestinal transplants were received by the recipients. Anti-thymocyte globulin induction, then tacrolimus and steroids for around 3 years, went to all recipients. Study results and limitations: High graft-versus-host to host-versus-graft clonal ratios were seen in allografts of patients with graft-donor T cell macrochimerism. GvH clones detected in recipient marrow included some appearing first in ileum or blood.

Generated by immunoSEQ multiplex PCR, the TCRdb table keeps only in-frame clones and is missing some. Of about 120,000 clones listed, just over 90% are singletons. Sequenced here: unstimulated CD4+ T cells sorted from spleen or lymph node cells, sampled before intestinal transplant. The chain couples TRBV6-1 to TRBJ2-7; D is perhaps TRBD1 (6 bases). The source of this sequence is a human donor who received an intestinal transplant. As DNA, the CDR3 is TGTGCCAGCAGTGAACAGGGGTGGTACGAGCAGTACTTC. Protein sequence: CASSEQGWYEQYF.